A selection of T cell receptor beta chains follows, all from one sample in a study of cytomegalovirus exposure and HLA in healthy donors. Repertoires were generated with immunoSEQ multiplex PCR, while TCRdb's copy carries only in-frame clones and drops some. The table records around 67,000 clones, around 82% of them present only once. Sequencing input: PBMCs. All receptors come from a man aged 18 to 30 in good health and CMV-seropositive. Each CDR3 is given with its conserved first and last residue. A D gene is named only where the DNA matches it firmly. Not every row has a clone size; where given, it reads once, few, many or a size class.

clone_size j_call d_call v_call cdr3_aa cdr3_nt
NA TRBJ2-4 NA TRBV6-1 CASSEAGENIQYF TGTGCCAGCAGTGAAGCAGGGGAAAACATTCAGTACTTC
few TRBJ2-1 TRBD1 TRBV7-9 CASRPPQGNEQFF TGTGCCAGCAGGCCCCCACAGGGGAATGAGCAGTTCTTC
few TRBJ2-3 NA TRBV6-1 CASSSGPRGTDTQYF TGTGCCAGCAGCTCCGGGCCCAGGGGCACAGATACGCAGTATTTT
NA TRBJ1-4 TRBD1 TRBV6-5 CASSYAGTGDEKLFF TGTGCCAGCAGTTACGCGGGGACAGGGGATGAAAAACTGTTTTTT
NA TRBJ2-5 TRBD1 TRBV7-2 CASSSGQYQETQYF TGTGCCAGCAGCTCGGGACAGTACCAAGAGACCCAGTACTTC
NA TRBJ2-2 TRBD2 TRBV29-1 CSVLAGGRVTGELFF TGCAGCGTATTAGCGGGGGGGCGCGTCACCGGGGAGCTGTTTTTT
NA TRBJ1-4 NA TRBV2 CASSGGRDSAVFF TGTGCCAGCAGTGGGGGCAGGGACTCAGCGGTGTTTTTT
NA TRBJ1-1 NA TRBV5-1 CASSLDLMNTEAFF TGCGCCAGCAGCTTGGACTTAATGAACACTGAAGCTTTCTTT
NA TRBJ2-5 NA TRBV29-1 CSVEAPGKQETQYF TGCAGCGTTGAAGCTCCGGGTAAACAAGAGACCCAGTACTTC
NA TRBJ1-2 TRBD1 TRBV28 CASSPRQGYGYTF TGTGCCAGCAGTCCCAGACAGGGCTATGGCTACACCTTC
NA TRBJ1-2 TRBD1 TRBV5-1 CASNPGQRIYGYTF TGCGCCAGCAACCCGGGACAGAGAATCTATGGCTACACCTTC
medium-sized TRBJ2-1 NA TRBV7-9 CASSGSEGGNEQFF TGTGCCAGCAGCGGAAGTGAAGGGGGCAATGAGCAGTTCTTC
NA TRBJ1-5 TRBD1 TRBV29-1 CSVTGTGGDQPQHF TGCAGCGTAACCGGGACAGGGGGTGACCAGCCCCAGCATTTT
few TRBJ1-2 NA TRBV5-1 CASSLRGEAGYTF TGCGCCAGCAGCTTGCGGGGTGAAGCCGGCTACACCTTC
NA TRBJ1-4 NA TRBV14 CASSLRRGDGEKLFF TGTGCCAGCAGCCTACGGCGGGGGGACGGAGAAAAACTGTTTTTT
NA TRBJ1-2 NA TRBV15 CATSRASGYTF TGTGCCACCAGCAGGGCAAGTGGCTACACCTTC
NA TRBJ2-6 NA TRBV5-1 CASSLAGSSGANVLTF TGCGCCAGCAGCTTGGCCGGGTCCTCTGGGGCCAACGTCCTGACTTTC
NA TRBJ1-5 TRBD1 TRBV6-5 CASSTGQGAYQPQHF TGTGCCAGCAGCACGGGACAGGGGGCCTATCAGCCCCAGCATTTT
NA TRBJ1-6 NA TRBV30 CAFSFYGSYNSPLHF TGTGCCTTCTCCTTTTACGGTTCCTATAATTCACCCCTCCACTTT
NA TRBJ1-1 NA TRBV30 CAQARNTEAFF TGTGCCCAGGCGAGGAACACTGAAGCTTTCTTT
NA TRBJ1-3 NA TRBV30 CAWSPLQGNTIYF TGTGCCTGGAGTCCTCTACAGGGAAACACCATATATTTT
NA TRBJ2-3 TRBD1 TRBV2 CASTGRQGPGTDTQYF TGTGCCAGCACTGGGAGACAGGGGCCCGGCACAGATACGCAGTATTTT
few TRBJ2-7 NA TRBV7-9 CASIQGAADYEQYF TGTGCCAGCATCCAAGGGGCCGCAGACTACGAGCAGTACTTC
NA TRBJ2-2 NA TRBV5-1 CASNRATSETGELFF TGCGCCAGCAATCGAGCCACCTCCGAGACCGGGGAGCTGTTTTTT
NA TRBJ2-5 TRBD1 TRBV7-9 CASSLLLGQGWEETQYF TGTGCCAGCAGCTTACTTTTGGGACAGGGATGGGAAGAGACCCAGTACTTC
NA TRBJ1-4 TRBD1 TRBV6-5 CASRPTGQGEKLFF TGTGCCAGCAGGCCGACGGGACAGGGCGAAAAACTGTTTTTT
NA TRBJ1-4 TRBD1 TRBV7-9 CASSSDRVNEKLFF TGTGCCAGCAGTTCCGACAGGGTCAATGAAAAACTGTTTTTT
NA TRBJ2-1 TRBD1 TRBV5-1 CASSSGQAYNEQFF TGCGCCAGCAGTTCGGGACAGGCTTACAATGAGCAGTTCTTC
NA TRBJ1-2 NA TRBV28 CASSQYYGYTF TGTGCCAGCAGCCAGTACTATGGCTACACCTTC
once TRBJ2-7 TRBD1 TRBV6-5 CASSSRDRDYEQYF TGTGCCAGCAGTTCCCGGGACAGGGACTACGAGCAGTACTTC
NA TRBJ2-5 NA TRBV10-3 CAISPSVGVQETQYF TGTGCCATCAGCCCTTCAGTTGGAGTTCAAGAGACCCAGTACTTC
NA TRBJ1-3 NA TRBV30 CAWTWGPGNTIYF TGTGCCTGGACCTGGGGCCCTGGAAACACCATATATTTT
few TRBJ1-1 NA TRBV5-6 CASSLFGGTEAFF TGTGCCAGCAGCCTCTTCGGGGGCACTGAAGCTTTCTTT
NA TRBJ1-5 NA TRBV4-2 CASSQVADSNQPQHF TGTGCCAGCAGCCAAGTTGCAGATAGCAATCAGCCCCAGCATTTT
NA TRBJ2-1 TRBD1 TRBV29-1 CSAYTGGEQFF TGCAGCGCTTACACAGGGGGTGAGCAGTTCTTC
NA TRBJ1-6 TRBD1 TRBV25-1 CASSEWGRGSNSPLHF TGTGCCAGCAGTGAATGGGGCAGGGGGTCTAATTCACCCCTCCACTTT
NA TRBJ2-3 TRBD2 TRBV7-9 CASSMGLFTDTQYF TGTGCCAGCAGCATGGGACTATTTACAGATACGCAGTATTTT
few TRBJ2-1 NA TRBV10-3 CAIRAGDYNEQFF TGTGCCATCAGGGCAGGGGACTACAATGAGCAGTTCTTC
once TRBJ2-3 NA TRBV10-3 CAISGREGTDTQYF TGTGCCATCAGTGGCAGGGAAGGGACAGATACGCAGTATTTT
NA TRBJ2-5 TRBD2 TRBV13 CASSLPAGGQETQYF TGTGCCAGCAGCTTACCTGCGGGAGGCCAAGAGACCCAGTACTTC
NA TRBJ2-1 TRBD2 TRBV4-2 CASSQFGGGVYNEQFF TGTGCCAGCAGCCAATTCGGCGGGGGGGTCTACAATGAGCAGTTCTTC
once TRBJ1-6 TRBD1 TRBV27 CASSSQGESPLHF TGTGCCAGCAGTTCCCAGGGGGAATCACCCCTCCACTTT
NA TRBJ1-1 NA TRBV7-8 CASSSFVLGVEAFF TGTGCCAGCAGCTCCTTTGTTCTTGGAGTGGAAGCTTTCTTT
NA TRBJ1-5 NA TRBV30 CAWSGTENQPQHF TGTGCCTGGAGTGGAACAGAGAATCAGCCCCAGCATTTT
NA TRBJ2-1 TRBD2 TRBV7-6 CASSQTSGPSYEQFF TGTGCCAGCAGCCAGACTAGCGGCCCCAGTTATGAGCAGTTCTTC
NA TRBJ2-7 NA TRBV30 CAWSDQGISYEQYF TGTGCCTGGAGTGACCAGGGGATCTCCTACGAGCAGTACTTC
NA TRBJ1-2 NA TRBV7-9 CASSPNRATEGRGYTF TGTGCCAGCAGCCCGAACCGGGCCACGGAGGGAAGGGGCTACACCTTC
few TRBJ2-1 NA TRBV6-1 CASKRGGRNNEQFF TGTGCCAGCAAGAGGGGGGGGAGGAACAATGAGCAGTTCTTC
NA TRBJ1-1 NA TRBV19 CAGGNSLNTEAFF TGTGCCGGGGGGAACAGCTTGAACACTGAAGCTTTCTTT
NA TRBJ1-1 NA TRBV28 CASSKPGLNTEAFF TGTGCCAGCAGTAAGCCGGGACTTAACACTGAAGCTTTCTTT
NA TRBJ2-7 TRBD2 TRBV5-1 CASSLASGGAYEQYF TGCGCCAGCAGCTTGGCTAGCGGGGGGGCCTACGAGCAGTACTTC
NA TRBJ1-4 TRBD1 TRBV28 CATWGTGQAYEKLFF TGTGCCACCTGGGGGACGGGACAGGCATATGAAAAACTGTTTTTT
NA TRBJ2-1 NA TRBV30 CAWSITSPGEQFF TGTGCCTGGAGTATTACTAGCCCGGGTGAGCAGTTCTTC
NA TRBJ2-1 NA TRBV29-1 CSVGGAGSGVYNEQFF TGCAGCGTTGGAGGGGCAGGGTCAGGGGTCTACAATGAGCAGTTCTTC
NA TRBJ2-7 TRBD1 TRBV10-3 CAARTGSSYEQYF TGTGCCGCCCGGACAGGAAGCTCCTACGAGCAGTACTTC